This TCR beta chain was identified during a study of T cell repertoires in cytomegalovirus infection. Looking at the study overall: CMV infection together with matching HLA type was indicated by public TCR beta signatures.

Via MiXCR, TCRdb re-called the reads, giving one row per CDR3 protein. The sample gives roughly 150,000 distinct CDR3 sequences, 20% to 25% of which show up once; roughly 9.8% is in the top ten. This receptor was obtained from a human donor in good health (CMV status not recorded). Some clones in this sample may be carry-over from other donors' samples. Sequencing was carried out using PBMCs.

The CDR3 reads CSAKVATGKYQPQHF. CDR3 coding DNA: TGCAGTGCTAAGGTCGCTACAGGGAAGTATCAGCCCCAGCATTTT. The genes are TRBV20-1 and TRBJ1-5; tentative D call: TRBD1 (6 bases). Germline V CDR1 and CDR2: DFQATT, SNEGSKA (reference sequence). The CDR3 length is 15 residues. V gave up 4 bases and J gave up 5 bases, with 18 bases separating them.